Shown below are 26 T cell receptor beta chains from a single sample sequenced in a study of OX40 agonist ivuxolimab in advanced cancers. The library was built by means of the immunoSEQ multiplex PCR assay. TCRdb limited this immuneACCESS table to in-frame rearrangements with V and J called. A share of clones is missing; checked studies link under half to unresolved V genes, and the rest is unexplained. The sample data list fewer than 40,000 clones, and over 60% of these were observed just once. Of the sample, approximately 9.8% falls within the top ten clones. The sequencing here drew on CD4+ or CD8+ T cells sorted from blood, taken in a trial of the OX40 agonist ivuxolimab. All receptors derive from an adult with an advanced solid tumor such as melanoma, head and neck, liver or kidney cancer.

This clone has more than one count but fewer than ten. As DNA, the CDR3 is TGTGCCAGCAGTTTAAGGGACAGGGCATCCTACAATGAGCAGTTCTTC. Its translation: CASSLRDRASYNEQFF. This chain connects TRBV28 to TRBJ2-1, with 9 nucleotides matching TRBD1. V was clipped by 2 bases and J by 1 base; unmatched bases: 3. Germline CDR1 is MDHEN and CDR2 is SYDVKM. This CDR3 region has 16 residues.

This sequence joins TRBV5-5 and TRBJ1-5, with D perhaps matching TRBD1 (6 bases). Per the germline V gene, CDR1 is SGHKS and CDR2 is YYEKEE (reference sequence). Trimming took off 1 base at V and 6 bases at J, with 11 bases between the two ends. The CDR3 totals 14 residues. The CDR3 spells CASSLTGSSQPQHF. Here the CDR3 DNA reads TGTGCCAGCAGCTTGACAGGGTCGAGTCAGCCCCAGCATTTT.

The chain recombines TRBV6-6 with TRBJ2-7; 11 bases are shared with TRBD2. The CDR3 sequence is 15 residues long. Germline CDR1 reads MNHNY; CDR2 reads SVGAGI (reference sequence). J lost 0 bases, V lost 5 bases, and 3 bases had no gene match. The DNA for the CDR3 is TGTGCCAGCAGTGTAGCGGGAGGGCCCTCCTACGAGCAGTACTTC. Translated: CASSVAGGPSYEQYF.

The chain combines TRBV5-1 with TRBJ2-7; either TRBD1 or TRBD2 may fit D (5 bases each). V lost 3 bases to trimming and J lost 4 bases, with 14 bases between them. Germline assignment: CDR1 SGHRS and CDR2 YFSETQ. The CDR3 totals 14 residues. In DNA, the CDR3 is TGCGCCAGCAGCTCTACAGGTGGGGAGTACGAGCAGTACTTC. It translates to CASSSTGGEYEQYF.

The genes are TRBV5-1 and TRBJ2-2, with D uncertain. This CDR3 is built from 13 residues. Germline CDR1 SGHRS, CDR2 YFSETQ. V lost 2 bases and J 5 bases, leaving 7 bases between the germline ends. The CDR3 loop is CASSFTATGELFF. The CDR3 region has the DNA TGCGCCAGCAGCTTCACAGCTACCGGGGAGCTGTTTTTT.

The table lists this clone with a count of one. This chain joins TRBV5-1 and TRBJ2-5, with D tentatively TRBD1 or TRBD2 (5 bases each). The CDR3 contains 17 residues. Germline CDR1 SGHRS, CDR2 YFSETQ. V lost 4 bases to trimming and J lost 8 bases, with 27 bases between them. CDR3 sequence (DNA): TGCGCCAGCAGCCCGGGGCGACCCGGTCGGGGTGTTGGAACCCAGTACTTC. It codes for CASSPGRPGRGVGTQYF.

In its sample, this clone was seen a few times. CDR3 in DNA: TGTGCCTTCGGGGCGGCGGGAGCGGCAGATACGCAGTATTTT. Amino acids: CAFGAAGAADTQYF. The chain recombines TRBV30 with TRBJ2-3; 7 nucleotides line up with TRBD2. V gave up 7 bases and J gave up 4 bases; unmatched junction bases: 11. The CDR3 has 14 amino acids. The germline gives CDR1 GTSNPN, CDR2 SVGIG (reference sequence).

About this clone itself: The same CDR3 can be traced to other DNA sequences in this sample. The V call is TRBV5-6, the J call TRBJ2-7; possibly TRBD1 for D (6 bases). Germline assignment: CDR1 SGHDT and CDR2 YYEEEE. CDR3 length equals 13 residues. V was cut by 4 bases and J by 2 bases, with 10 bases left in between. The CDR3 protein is CASSLGGPYEQYF. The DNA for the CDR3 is TGTGCCAGCAGCCTTGGGGGCCCCTACGAGCAGTACTTC.

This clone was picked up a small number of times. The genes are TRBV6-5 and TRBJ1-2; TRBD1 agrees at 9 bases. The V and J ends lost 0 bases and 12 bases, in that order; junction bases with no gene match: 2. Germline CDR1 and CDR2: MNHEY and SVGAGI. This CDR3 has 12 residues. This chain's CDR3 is CASSYSGTGNTF. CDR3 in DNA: TGTGCCAGCAGTTACTCCGGGACAGGGAACACCTTC.

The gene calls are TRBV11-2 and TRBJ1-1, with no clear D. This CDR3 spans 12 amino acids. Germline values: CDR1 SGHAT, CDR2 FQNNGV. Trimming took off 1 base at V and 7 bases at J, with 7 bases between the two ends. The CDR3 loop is CASSLGLGEAFF. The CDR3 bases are TGTGCCAGCAGCTTAGGTTTAGGTGAAGCTTTCTTT.

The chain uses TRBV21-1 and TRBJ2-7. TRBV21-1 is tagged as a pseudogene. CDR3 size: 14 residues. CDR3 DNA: TGTGCCAGCAGCCTTGGGACGGTTTCCTACGAGCAGTACTTC. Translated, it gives CASSLGTVSYEQYF.

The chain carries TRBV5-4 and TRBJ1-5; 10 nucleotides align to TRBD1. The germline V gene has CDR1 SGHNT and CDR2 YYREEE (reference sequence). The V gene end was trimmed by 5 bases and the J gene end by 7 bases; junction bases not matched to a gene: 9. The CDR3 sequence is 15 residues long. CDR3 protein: CASSKAGTGEQPQHF. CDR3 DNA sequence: TGTGCCAGCAGTAAAGCCGGGACAGGGGAACAGCCCCAGCATTTT.

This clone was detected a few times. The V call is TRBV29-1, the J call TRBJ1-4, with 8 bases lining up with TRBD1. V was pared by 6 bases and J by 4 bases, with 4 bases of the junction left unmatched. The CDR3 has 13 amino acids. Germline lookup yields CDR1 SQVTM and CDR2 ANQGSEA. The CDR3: CSVIDRGNEKLFF. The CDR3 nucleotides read TGCAGCGTGATCGACAGGGGTAATGAAAAACTGTTTTTT.

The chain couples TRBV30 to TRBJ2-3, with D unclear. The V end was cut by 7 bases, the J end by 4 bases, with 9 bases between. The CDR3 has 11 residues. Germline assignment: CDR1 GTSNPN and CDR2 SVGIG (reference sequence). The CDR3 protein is CAYQHADTQYF. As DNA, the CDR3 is TGTGCCTACCAGCATGCAGATACGCAGTATTTT.

The CDR3 is CASSLSSGAEQYF. The CDR3 DNA is TGTGCCAGCAGCTTATCGTCAGGGGCCGAGCAGTACTTC. The chain links TRBV7-3 to TRBJ2-7, with D possibly TRBD1 on 6 matching bases. There are 13 residues in the CDR3. Deletions cut 2 bases from V and 6 bases from J, with 11 bases between. Germline V gene data show CDR1 as SGHTA and CDR2 as FQGTGA.

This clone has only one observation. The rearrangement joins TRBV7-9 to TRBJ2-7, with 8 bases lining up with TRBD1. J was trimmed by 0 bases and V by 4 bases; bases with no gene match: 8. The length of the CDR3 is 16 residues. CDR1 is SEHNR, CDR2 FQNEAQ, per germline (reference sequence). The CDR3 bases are TGTGCCAGCAGCTCCTTGGCGGACAGGGCCTCCTACGAGCAGTACTTC. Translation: CASSSLADRASYEQYF.

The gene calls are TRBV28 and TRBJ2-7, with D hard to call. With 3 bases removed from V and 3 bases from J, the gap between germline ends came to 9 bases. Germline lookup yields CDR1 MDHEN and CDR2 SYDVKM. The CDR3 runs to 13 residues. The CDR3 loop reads CASSFLQSYEQYF. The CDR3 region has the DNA TGTGCCAGCAGTTTTTTACAGAGCTACGAGCAGTACTTC.

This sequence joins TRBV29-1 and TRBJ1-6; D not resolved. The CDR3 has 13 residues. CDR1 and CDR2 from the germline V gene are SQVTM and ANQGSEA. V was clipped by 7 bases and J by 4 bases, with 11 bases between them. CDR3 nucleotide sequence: TGCAGCGCCCAGTGGGAGTATAATTCACCCCTCCACTTT. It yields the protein CSAQWEYNSPLHF.

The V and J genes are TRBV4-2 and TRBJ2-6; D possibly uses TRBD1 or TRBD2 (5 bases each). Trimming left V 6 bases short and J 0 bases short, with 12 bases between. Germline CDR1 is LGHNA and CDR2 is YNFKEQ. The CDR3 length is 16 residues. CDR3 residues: CASSGTSSSGANVLTF. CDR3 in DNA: TGTGCCAGCAGTGGGACCAGTAGCTCTGGGGCCAACGTCCTGACTTTC.

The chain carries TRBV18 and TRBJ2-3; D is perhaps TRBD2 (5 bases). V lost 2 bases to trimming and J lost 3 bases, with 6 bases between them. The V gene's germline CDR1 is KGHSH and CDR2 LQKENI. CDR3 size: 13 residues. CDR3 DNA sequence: TGTGCCAGCTCACCAAGGGAGACAGATACGCAGTATTTT. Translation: CASSPRETDTQYF.

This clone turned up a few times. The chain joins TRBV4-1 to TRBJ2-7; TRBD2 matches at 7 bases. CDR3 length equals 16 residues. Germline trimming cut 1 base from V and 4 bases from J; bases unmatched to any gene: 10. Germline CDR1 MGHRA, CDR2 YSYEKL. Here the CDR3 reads CASSQATGTTKYEQYF. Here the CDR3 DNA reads TGCGCCAGCAGCCAAGCAACCGGGACTACCAAGTACGAGCAGTACTTC.

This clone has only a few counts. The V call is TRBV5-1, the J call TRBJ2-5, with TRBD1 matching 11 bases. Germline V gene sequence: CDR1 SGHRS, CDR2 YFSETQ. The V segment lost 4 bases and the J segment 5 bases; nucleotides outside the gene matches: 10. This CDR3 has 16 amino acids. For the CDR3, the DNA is TGCGCCAGCAGCGCACGATGGACAGGGGGCAGCGAGACCCAGTACTTC. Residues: CASSARWTGGSETQYF.

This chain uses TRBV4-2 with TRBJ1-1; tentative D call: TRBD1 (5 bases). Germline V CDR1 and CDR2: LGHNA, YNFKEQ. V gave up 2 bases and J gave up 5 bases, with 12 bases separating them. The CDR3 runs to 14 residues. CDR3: CASSQSGRETEAFF. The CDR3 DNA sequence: TGTGCCAGCAGCCAAAGTGGCAGGGAAACTGAAGCTTTCTTT.

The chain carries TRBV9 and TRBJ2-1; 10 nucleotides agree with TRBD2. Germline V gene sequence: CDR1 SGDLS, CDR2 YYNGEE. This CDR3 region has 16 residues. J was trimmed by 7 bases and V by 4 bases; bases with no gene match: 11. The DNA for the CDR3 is TGTGCCAGCAGCACGGAAGCGGGGGGGCCGGAAAATGAGCAGTTCTTC. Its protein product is CASSTEAGGPENEQFF.

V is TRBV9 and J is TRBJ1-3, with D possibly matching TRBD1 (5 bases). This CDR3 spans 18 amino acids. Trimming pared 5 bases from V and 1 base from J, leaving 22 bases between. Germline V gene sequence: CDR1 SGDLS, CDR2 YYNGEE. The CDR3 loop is CASSLNPGFGGSGNTIYF. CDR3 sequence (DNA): TGTGCCAGCAGTCTAAACCCGGGTTTCGGGGGATCTGGAAACACCATATATTTT.

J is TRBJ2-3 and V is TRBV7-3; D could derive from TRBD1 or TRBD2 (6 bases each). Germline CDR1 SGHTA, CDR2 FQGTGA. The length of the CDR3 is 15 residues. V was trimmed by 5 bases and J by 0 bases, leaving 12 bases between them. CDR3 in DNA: TGTGCCAGCAGCGGGGGGCGCTACAGCACAGATACGCAGTATTTT. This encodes CASSGGRYSTDTQYF.